The T cell receptor (beta chain) described here comes from a study of response to subunit inactivated influenza vaccine. General study points: Authors suggested seasonal influenza vaccinations each recruit few new T cells.

A note on this clonotype: The target antigen is unknown.

The CDR3 sequence is 15 residues long. CDR1 and CDR2 (germline): KGHSY, FQNENV. V gave up 5 bases and J gave up 6 bases, with 20 bases separating them. TCRdb reprocessed the RT-PCR reads with MiXCR, giving one entry per CDR3 protein. The sample includes 250,000 to 350,000 distinct CDR3 sequences, 20% to 25% seen only once; the top ten take 9% to 12%. The chain employs TRBV16 and TRBJ2-7, with D possibly matching TRBD1 (5 bases). The TCR was taken from a man aged 50 to 75 who received an inactivated influenza vaccine. Sequences were derived from PBMCs from blood, sampled 21 months after vaccination. The CDR3 bases are TGTGCCAGCAGCTCCATAGGCGCAGGGATCTCCGAGCAGTACTTC. Its translation: CASSSIGAGISEQYF.